The 2 T cell receptor beta chains below come from one sample, sequenced in a study of blood T cell repertoires in COVID-19. Sequenced by immunoSEQ multiplex PCR; TCRdb stores in-frame clones only, minus some. The profile covers fewer than 300,000 clones, with approximately 89% appearing a single time and 2.2% taken by the ten largest. Sequences were obtained from peripheral blood. These TCRs come from a woman aged 30 to 39 with COVID-19, enrolled during active disease.

The V call is TRBV6-5, the J call TRBJ1-1; D is undetermined. There are 13 residues in the CDR3. CDR1 and CDR2 from the germline V gene are MNHEY and SVGAGI. Trimming stripped 8 bases from V and 0 bases from J, with 10 bases between. CDR3 protein: CASSTEMNTEAFF. In nucleotides, the CDR3 is TGTGCCAGCTCCACAGAGATGAACACTGAAGCTTTCTTT.

The chain carries TRBV7-2 and TRBJ2-7; 14 nucleotides agree with TRBD2. The CDR3 spans 16 residues. The ends lost 4 bases at V and 4 bases at J; junction bases unmatched: 6. The germline V gene has CDR1 SGHTA and CDR2 FQGNSA. This CDR3 reads CASSSPTSGRVYEQYF. The CDR3 DNA is TGTGCCAGCAGCTCCCCGACTAGCGGGAGGGTTTACGAGCAGTACTTC. The full variable domain, in which reference TRBV7-2 and TRBJ2-7 provide the parts outside the CDR3, is GAGVSQSPSNKVTEKGKDVELRCDPISGHTALYWYRQSLGQGLEFLIYFQGNSAPDKSGLPSDRFSAERTGGSVSTLTIQRTQQEDSAVYLCASSSPTSGRVYEQYFGPGTRLTVT.